Presented here are 20 T cell receptor beta chains from one specimen sequenced in a study of blood T cell repertoires in COVID-19 (TCRdb year 2020). To prepare the library, the immunoSEQ multiplex PCR assay was applied. In its TCRdb copy, this immuneACCESS table keeps in-frame sequences only and misses some clones. Where compared with another copy, unresolved V genes explain less than half of these, and the others have no known cause. The sample table lists just over 250,000 clones, 75% to 90% of them with a count of one. The top ten clonotypes cover 10% of the sample. Sequenced input: peripheral blood. The receptors were gathered from a woman in her seventies with COVID-19, enrolled during active disease.

The CDR3 spells CASSSTGIEQYF. The CDR3 DNA sequence: TGTGCCAGCAGCTCGACAGGGATCGAGCAGTACTTC. The chain combines TRBV5-5 with TRBJ2-7; 7 bases agree with TRBD1. V shed 3 bases, J shed 6 bases, and the junction held 3 bases outside the gene matches. The germline V gene encodes CDR1 SGHKS and CDR2 YYEKEE (reference sequence). This CDR3 is built from 12 residues.

The genes are TRBV3-1 (or the pseudogene TRBV3-2) and TRBJ1-1, with 8 bases lining up with TRBD1. The CDR3 is 14 residues long. V trimming: 5 bases; J trimming: 3 bases; junction bases outside the gene matches: 5. Germline CDR1 LGHDT, CDR2 YNNKEL (reference sequence). Written as DNA, the CDR3 is TGTGCCAGCAGCTACAGGGGGGGTGACACTGAAGCTTTCTTT. It yields the protein CASSYRGGDTEAFF.

The chain joins TRBV3-1 (or the pseudogene TRBV3-2) to TRBJ2-1; maybe TRBD2 (5 bases). The germline V and J ends were trimmed by 0 bases and 2 bases, with 14 bases remaining between them. From germline, CDR1 is LGHDT and CDR2 YNNKEL (reference sequence). CDR3 size: 17 residues. The CDR3, as DNA: TGTGCCAGCAGCCAAGATGGATCGCGGGCAGCCTACAATGAGCAGTTCTTC. This translates into CASSQDGSRAAYNEQFF.

DNA for the CDR3: TGTGCCAGCAGTTACCGACTAGCGGGAGAGGCAGATACGCAGTATTTT. Its translation is CASSYRLAGEADTQYF. This chain links TRBV6-5 with TRBJ2-3; 12 positions agree with TRBD2. There are 16 residues in the CDR3. From germline, CDR1 is MNHEY and CDR2 SVGAGI. Trimming took 2 bases from V and 4 from J; bases not matched to a gene: 4.

This clone appeared a few times. The chain has TRBV11-2 and TRBJ2-1, with 10 nucleotides matching TRBD2. The CDR3 length is 15 residues. The V gene end was trimmed by 6 bases and the J gene end by 9 bases; junction bases not matched to a gene: 11. Germline V gene sequence: CDR1 SGHAT, CDR2 FQNNGV. The CDR3 region is CASRPPAGGPGEQFF. The CDR3 bases are TGTGCCAGCAGGCCCCCAGCGGGAGGGCCTGGTGAGCAGTTCTTC.

The chain has TRBV12-3 or TRBV12-4 and TRBJ1-1; D unclear. The V gene lost 7 bases and the J gene lost 12 bases, with 18 bases spanning the gap. The CDR3 consists of 12 residues. CDR3 DNA: TGTGCCAGCATAGGCAGCGGCTTGAATTCTTTCTTT. Amino acid sequence: CASIGSGLNSFF.

J is TRBJ1-2 and V is TRBV3-1 (or the pseudogene TRBV3-2); D uncertain. Germline-derived CDR1 and CDR2 are LGHDT and YNNKEL (reference sequence). CDR3 length: 14 amino acids. V dropped 3 bases and J dropped 4 bases, with 12 bases sitting between them. The CDR3 protein is CASSHGNLVYGYTF. The CDR3 bases are TGTGCCAGCAGCCACGGTAACTTGGTCTATGGCTACACCTTC.

To note about this clone: One end of the junction varies from germline; a read error may be responsible. The chain joins TRBV7-7 to TRBJ2-2; TRBD1 matches 7 bases. This CDR3 has 18 residues. CDR1 and CDR2 from the germline V gene are SSHAT and FNYEAQ (reference sequence). CDR3 in DNA: TGTGCTAGCAGCCCCCTTTTTAGGGGGCGGAAGAACACCGGGGAGCTGTTTTTT. Translated: CASSPLFRGRKNTGELFF. Together with reference TRBV7-7 and TRBJ2-2, the CDR3 gives the full variable domain: GAGVSQSPRYKVTKRGQDVTLRCDPISSHATLYWYQQALGQGPEFLTYFNYEAQPDKSGLPSDRFSAERPEGSISTLTIQRTEQRDSAMYRCASSPLFRGRKNTGELFFGEGSRLTVL.

V usage is TRBV6-5 and J usage is TRBJ2-7; TRBD2 might be the D (6 bases). The V gene's germline CDR1 is MNHEY and CDR2 SVGAGI. The CDR3 loop spans 15 amino acids. V lost 0 bases, J lost 3 bases, and 12 bases lay in between. The CDR3 is CASSYSRDLIYEQYF. Here the CDR3 DNA reads TGTGCCAGCAGTTACTCGAGGGACTTGATCTACGAGCAGTACTTC.

The rearrangement joins TRBV7-8 to TRBJ2-3; 12 nucleotides line up with TRBD1. V was clipped by 11 bases and J by 2 bases; unmatched bases: 2. Germline CDR1 and CDR2: SGHVS and FQNEAQ. This CDR3 spans 13 amino acids. The CDR3 reads CAGGQGATDTQYF. The CDR3 DNA is TGTGCCGGGGGACAGGGGGCCACAGATACGCAGTATTTT.

V and J are TRBV5-4 and TRBJ1-4; 8 nucleotides match TRBD1. This CDR3 has 14 residues. Trimming took 0 bases from V and 5 from J; bases not matched to a gene: 0. The V gene's germline CDR1 is SGHNT and CDR2 YYREEE (reference sequence). CDR3 bases: TGTGCCAGCAGCTTGGGACAGGGGAATGAAAAACTGTTTTTT. This gives the protein CASSLGQGNEKLFF.

This clone was found once. This chain joins TRBV5-1 and TRBJ2-2; 9 nucleotides align to TRBD1. There are 15 residues in the CDR3. Germline V gives CDR1 SGHRS, CDR2 YFSETQ. Trimming removed 6 bases from V and 5 bases from J; junction bases left unmatched: 8. Here the CDR3 reads CASTQGTGFTGELFF. The CDR3 nucleotides are TGCGCCAGCACCCAAGGGACAGGGTTTACCGGGGAGCTGTTTTTT. Looking up the rest from reference TRBV5-1 and TRBJ2-2 gives the full variable domain: KAGVTQTPRYLIKTRGQQVTLSCSPISGHRSVSWYQQTPGQGLQFLFEYFSETQRNKGNFPGRFSGRQFSNSRSEMNVSTLELGDSALYLCASTQGTGFTGELFFGEGSRLTVL.

This chain links TRBV3-1 (or the pseudogene TRBV3-2) with TRBJ2-1; 8 positions agree with TRBD2. J was trimmed by 3 bases and V by 2 bases; bases with no gene match: 9. This CDR3 has 17 amino acids. Germline V gives CDR1 LGHDT, CDR2 YNNKEL (reference sequence). The CDR3 protein is CASSQILTSGYYNEQFF. Written as DNA, the CDR3 is TGTGCCAGCAGCCAAATCCTCACTAGCGGATACTACAATGAGCAGTTCTTC.

This rearrangement joins TRBV7-9 to TRBJ1-1, with 7 bases lining up with TRBD1. Unmatched junction bases numbered 11, after V lost 5 bases and J lost 5 bases. This CDR3 region has 15 residues. Germline assignment: CDR1 SEHNR and CDR2 FQNEAQ (reference sequence). CDR3 region: CASSMLTGVWTEAFF. In nucleotides, the CDR3 is TGTGCCAGCAGCATGCTTACAGGGGTTTGGACTGAAGCTTTCTTT.

The CDR3 loop reads CASSPQDISSGQPQHF. The DNA for the CDR3 is TGTGCCAGCTCACCCCAGGACATCTCTAGCGGTCAGCCCCAGCATTTT. The rearrangement uses TRBV18 and TRBJ1-5; D may be TRBD1 (5 bases). From germline, CDR1 is KGHSH and CDR2 LQKENI. CDR3 length: 16 residues. The V gene lost 3 bases and the J gene lost 6 bases, with 18 bases spanning the gap.

J is TRBJ1-2 and V is TRBV3-1 (or the pseudogene TRBV3-2); D unresolved. Germline CDR1 and CDR2: LGHDT and YNNKEL (reference sequence). With 5 bases removed from V and 8 bases from J, the gap between germline ends came to 15 bases. The CDR3 contains 13 residues. CDR3 nucleotide sequence: TGTGCCAGCAGCTCAAGAGGAGGAGACGGCTACACCTTC. Translation: CASSSRGGDGYTF.

This chain connects TRBV2 to TRBJ1-4; 10 nucleotides agree with TRBD1. The germline gives CDR1 SNHLY, CDR2 FYNNEI. Germline trimming cut 7 bases from V and 8 bases from J; bases unmatched to any gene: 7. CDR3 size: 14 residues. CDR3 DNA sequence: TGTGCCAGCACACCGGGACAGGGGAGCGAAAAACTGTTTTTT. Encoded protein: CASTPGQGSEKLFF.

This clone was counted between two and nine times. V usage is TRBV6-2 or TRBV6-3 and J usage is TRBJ2-7, with 8 positions matching TRBD2. Germline V gene lookup returns CDR1 MNHEY and CDR2 SVGEGT. The length of the CDR3 is 15 residues. The ends lost 5 bases at V and 7 bases at J; junction bases unmatched: 13. The CDR3 DNA is TGTGCCAGCAGTCAATTGGTGGGACTAGGAGGAGAGCAGTACTTC. Amino acids: CASSQLVGLGGEQYF.

The chain has TRBV7-3 and TRBJ2-3, with 12 bases aligning to TRBD2. J gave up 3 bases and V 5 bases, and 6 bases lay outside the gene matches. This CDR3 comprises 16 residues. Germline-derived CDR1 and CDR2 are SGHTA and FQGTGA. CDR3 amino acids: CASSTRGLAGTDTQYF. CDR3 sequence (DNA): TGTGCCAGCAGCACCCGAGGACTAGCGGGAACAGATACGCAGTATTTT.

This clone was detected a few times. Different DNA sequences within this sample yield the same CDR3. The rearrangement links TRBV3-1 (or the pseudogene TRBV3-2) to TRBJ1-5; TRBD1 might be the D (6 bases). Germline V gene data show CDR1 as LGHDT and CDR2 as YNNKEL (reference sequence). V lost 0 bases to trimming and J lost 6 bases, with 12 bases between them. This CDR3 region has 15 residues. The CDR3 DNA sequence: TGTGCCAGCAGCCAAGATTCCAGGGGCGGTCAGCCCCAGCATTTT. Protein: CASSQDSRGGQPQHF.